This TCR beta chain appears in the sequencing data of a study of CD4 T cells in relation to SARS-CoV-2 and coronaviruses. Using immunoSEQ multiplex PCR, the repertoire was profiled, and TCRdb retains in-frame clones only, with some absent. Of 20,000 to 25,000 clones listed, around 80% are singletons. After removal of 5 bases from V and 2 bases from J, the junction contained 4 bases not matched to a gene. CDR1 SEHNR and CDR2 FQNEAQ come from the germline V gene (reference sequence). This CDR3 is built from 14 residues. On this clone itself: Its target is not known.

Unexposed donor CD4+ T cells date from about 2011-2018, before the COVID-19 pandemic. The cells were cultured for around ten days before CD4+ T cells were isolated. On days 3 and 7, cultures got half fresh IL-2 medium. Sequenced: CD4+ T cells from PBMCs, cultured in vitro. The genes are TRBV7-9 and TRBJ2-5; TRBD1 matches at 8 bases. The clonotype originates from a human donor in good health. CDR3 sequence reads: CASSARDRQETQYF. In DNA form, the CDR3 reads TGTGCCAGCAGCGCCCGGGACAGGCAAGAGACCCAGTACTTC. Together with reference TRBV7-9 and TRBJ2-5, the CDR3 gives the full variable domain: DTGVSQNPRHKITKRGQNVTFRCDPISEHNRLYWYRQTLGQGPEFLTYFQNEAQLEKSRLLSDRFSAERPKGSFSTLEIQRTEQGDSAMYLCASSARDRQETQYFGPGTRLLVL.